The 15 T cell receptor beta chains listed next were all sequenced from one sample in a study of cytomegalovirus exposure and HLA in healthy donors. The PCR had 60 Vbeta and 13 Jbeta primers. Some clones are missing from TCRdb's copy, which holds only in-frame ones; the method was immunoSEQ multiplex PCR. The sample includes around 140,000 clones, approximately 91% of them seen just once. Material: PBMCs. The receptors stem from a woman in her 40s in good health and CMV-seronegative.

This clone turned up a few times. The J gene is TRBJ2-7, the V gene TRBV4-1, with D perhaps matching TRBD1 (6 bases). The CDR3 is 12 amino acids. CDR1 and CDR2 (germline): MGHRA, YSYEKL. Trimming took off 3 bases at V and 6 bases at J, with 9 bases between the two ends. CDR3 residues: CASSQEQGEQYF. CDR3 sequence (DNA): TGCGCCAGCAGCCAGGAACAGGGCGAGCAGTACTTC.

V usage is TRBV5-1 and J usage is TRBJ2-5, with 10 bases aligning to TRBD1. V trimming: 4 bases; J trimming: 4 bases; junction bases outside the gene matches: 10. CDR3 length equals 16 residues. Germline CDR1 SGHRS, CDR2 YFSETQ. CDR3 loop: CASSVGPGDRGETQYF. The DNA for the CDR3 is TGCGCCAGCAGCGTGGGTCCGGGGGACAGGGGAGAGACCCAGTACTTC.

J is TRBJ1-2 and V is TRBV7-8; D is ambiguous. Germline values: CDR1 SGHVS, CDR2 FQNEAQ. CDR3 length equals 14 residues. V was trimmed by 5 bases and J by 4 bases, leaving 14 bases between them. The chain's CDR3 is CASSPVGRGYGYTF. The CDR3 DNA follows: TGTGCCAGCAGCCCGGTGGGGAGAGGCTATGGCTACACCTTC.

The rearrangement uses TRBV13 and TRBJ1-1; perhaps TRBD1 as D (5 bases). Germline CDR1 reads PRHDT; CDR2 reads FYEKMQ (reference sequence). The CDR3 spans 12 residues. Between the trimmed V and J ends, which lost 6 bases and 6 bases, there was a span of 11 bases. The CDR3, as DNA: TGTGCCAGCAGTAACCAGGGCGCTGAAGCTTTCTTT. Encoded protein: CASSNQGAEAFF.

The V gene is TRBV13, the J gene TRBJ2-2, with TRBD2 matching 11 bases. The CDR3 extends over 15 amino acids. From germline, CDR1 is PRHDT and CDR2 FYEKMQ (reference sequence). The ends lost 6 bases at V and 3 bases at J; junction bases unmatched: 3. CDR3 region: CASRLAGEYTGELFF. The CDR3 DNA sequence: TGTGCCAGCAGACTAGCGGGAGAGTACACCGGGGAGCTGTTTTTT.

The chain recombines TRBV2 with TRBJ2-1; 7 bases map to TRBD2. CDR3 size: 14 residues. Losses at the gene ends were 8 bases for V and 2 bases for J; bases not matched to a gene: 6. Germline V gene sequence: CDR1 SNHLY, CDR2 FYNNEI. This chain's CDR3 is CASVGGGAYNEQFF. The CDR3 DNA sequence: TGTGCCAGCGTTGGGGGAGGGGCCTACAATGAGCAGTTCTTC.

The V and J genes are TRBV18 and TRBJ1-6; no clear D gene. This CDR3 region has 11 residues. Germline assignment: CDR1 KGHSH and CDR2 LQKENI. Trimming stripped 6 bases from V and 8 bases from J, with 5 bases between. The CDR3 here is CASSGDSPLHF. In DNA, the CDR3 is TGTGCCAGCTCCGGGGATTCACCCCTCCACTTT.

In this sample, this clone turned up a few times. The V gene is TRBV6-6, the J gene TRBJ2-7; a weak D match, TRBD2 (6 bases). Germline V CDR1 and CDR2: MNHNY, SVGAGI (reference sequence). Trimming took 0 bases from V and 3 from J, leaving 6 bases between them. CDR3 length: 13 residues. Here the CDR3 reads CASSYSTSYEQYF. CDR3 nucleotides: TGTGCCAGCAGTTACTCGACTAGCTACGAGCAGTACTTC.

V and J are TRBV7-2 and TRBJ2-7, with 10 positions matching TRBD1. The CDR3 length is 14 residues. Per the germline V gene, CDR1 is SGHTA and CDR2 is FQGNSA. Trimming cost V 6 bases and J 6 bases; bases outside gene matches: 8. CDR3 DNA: TGTGCCAGCAGTACGGGACAGGGGCCCCTCGAGCAGTACTTC. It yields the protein CASSTGQGPLEQYF. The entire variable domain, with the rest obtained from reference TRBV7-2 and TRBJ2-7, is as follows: GAGVSQSPSNKVTEKGKDVELRCDPISGHTALYWYRQSLGQGLEFLIYFQGNSAPDKSGLPSDRFSAERTGGSVSTLTIQRTQQEDSAVYLCASSTGQGPLEQYFGPGTRLTVT.

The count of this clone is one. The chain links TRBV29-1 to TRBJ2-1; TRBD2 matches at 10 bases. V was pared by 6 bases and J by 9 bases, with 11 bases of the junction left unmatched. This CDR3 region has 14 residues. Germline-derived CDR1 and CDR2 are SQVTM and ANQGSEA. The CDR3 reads CSVDPSGSFGEQFF. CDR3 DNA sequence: TGCAGCGTCGACCCTAGCGGGAGCTTCGGTGAGCAGTTCTTC.

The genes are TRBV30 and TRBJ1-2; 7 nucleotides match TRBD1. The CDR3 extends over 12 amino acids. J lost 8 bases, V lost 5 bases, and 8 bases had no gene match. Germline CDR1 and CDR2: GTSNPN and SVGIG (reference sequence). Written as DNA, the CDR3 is TGTGCCTGGTTTCAGGGGGACCCAGGCTACACCTTC. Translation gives CAWFQGDPGYTF.

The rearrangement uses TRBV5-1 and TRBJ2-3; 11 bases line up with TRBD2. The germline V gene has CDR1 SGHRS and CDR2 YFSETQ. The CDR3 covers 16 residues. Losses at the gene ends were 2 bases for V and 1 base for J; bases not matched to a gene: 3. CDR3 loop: CASSFSLAGGTDTQYF. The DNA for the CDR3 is TGCGCCAGCAGCTTTTCACTAGCGGGAGGCACAGATACGCAGTATTTT.

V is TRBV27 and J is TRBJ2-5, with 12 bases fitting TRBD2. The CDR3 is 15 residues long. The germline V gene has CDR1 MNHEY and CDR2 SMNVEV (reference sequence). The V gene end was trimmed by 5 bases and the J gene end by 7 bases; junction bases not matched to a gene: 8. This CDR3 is CASSARLAGEGTQYF. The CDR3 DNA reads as TGTGCCAGCAGTGCCCGACTAGCGGGAGAAGGGACCCAGTACTTC.

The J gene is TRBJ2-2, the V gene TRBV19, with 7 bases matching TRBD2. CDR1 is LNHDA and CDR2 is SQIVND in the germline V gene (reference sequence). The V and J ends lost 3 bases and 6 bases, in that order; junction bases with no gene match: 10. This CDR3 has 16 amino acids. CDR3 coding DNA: TGTGCCAGTAGTATTGGCGGCGGGAGAGGCGCCGGGGAGCTGTTTTTT. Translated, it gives CASSIGGGRGAGELFF.

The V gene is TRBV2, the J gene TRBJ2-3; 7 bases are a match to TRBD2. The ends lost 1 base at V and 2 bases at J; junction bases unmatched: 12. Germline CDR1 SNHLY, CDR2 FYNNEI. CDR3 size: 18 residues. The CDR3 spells CASSEGKGGSWDTDTQYF. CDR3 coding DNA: TGTGCCAGCAGTGAAGGGAAGGGAGGGAGTTGGGACACAGATACGCAGTATTTT. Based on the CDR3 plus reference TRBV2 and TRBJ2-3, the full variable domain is EPEVTQTPSHQVTQMGQEVILRCVPISNHLYFYWYRQILGQKVEFLVSFYNNEISEKSEIFDDQFSVERPDGSNFTLKIRSTKLEDSAMYFCASSEGKGGSWDTDTQYFGPGTRLTVL.